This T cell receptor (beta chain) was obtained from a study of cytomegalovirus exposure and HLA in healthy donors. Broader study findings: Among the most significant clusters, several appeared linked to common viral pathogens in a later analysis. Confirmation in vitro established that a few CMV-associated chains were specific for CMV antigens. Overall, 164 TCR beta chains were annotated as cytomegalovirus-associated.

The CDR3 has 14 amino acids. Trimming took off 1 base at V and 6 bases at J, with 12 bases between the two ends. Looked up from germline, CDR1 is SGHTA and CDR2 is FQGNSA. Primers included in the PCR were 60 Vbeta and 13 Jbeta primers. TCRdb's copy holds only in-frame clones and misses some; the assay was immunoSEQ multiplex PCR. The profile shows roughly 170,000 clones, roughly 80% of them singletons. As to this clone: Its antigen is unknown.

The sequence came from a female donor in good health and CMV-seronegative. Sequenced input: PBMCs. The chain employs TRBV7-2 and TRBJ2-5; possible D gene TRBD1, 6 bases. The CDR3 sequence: CASSLVLQGQTQYF. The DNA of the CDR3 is TGTGCCAGCAGCTTAGTCCTCCAGGGGCAGACCCAGTACTTC.